Detailed here is one TCR beta chain. Method: immunoSEQ multiplex PCR; TCRdb's copy keeps in-frame clones and lacks some. The sample holds approximately 70,000 clones; around 90% are singletons and the top ten take approximately 0.39%. This sample is drawn from a study of technical replicates of blood from several donors. CDR3 length: 15 residues. V shed 2 bases, J shed 1 base, and the junction held 4 bases outside the gene matches. The germline V gene has CDR1 MNHEY and CDR2 SVGAGI. The receptor was isolated from a human donor in good health. Material for sequencing was T cells isolated from PBMCs. V is TRBV6-5 and J is TRBJ1-1; 7 bases fit TRBD1. The CDR3 loop is CASSYNRQGNTEAFF. In nucleotides, the CDR3 is TGTGCCAGCAGTTACAACCGACAGGGGAACACTGAAGCTTTCTTT.